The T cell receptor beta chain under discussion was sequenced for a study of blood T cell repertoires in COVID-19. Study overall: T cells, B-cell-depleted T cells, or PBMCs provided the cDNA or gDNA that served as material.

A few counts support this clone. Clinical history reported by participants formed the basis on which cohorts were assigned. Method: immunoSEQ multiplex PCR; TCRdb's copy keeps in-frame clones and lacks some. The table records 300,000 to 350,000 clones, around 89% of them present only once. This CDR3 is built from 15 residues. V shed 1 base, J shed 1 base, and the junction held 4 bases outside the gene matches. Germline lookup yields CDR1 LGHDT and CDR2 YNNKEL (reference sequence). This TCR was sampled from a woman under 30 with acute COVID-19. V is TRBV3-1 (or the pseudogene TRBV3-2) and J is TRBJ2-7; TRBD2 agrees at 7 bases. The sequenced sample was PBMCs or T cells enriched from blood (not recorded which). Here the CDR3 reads CASSQASGLSYEQYF. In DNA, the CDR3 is TGTGCCAGCAGCCAAGCTAGCGGACTATCCTACGAGCAGTACTTC.